The T cell receptor beta chain described here comes from a study of identical twins. Germline-derived CDR1 and CDR2 are MGHRA and YSYEKL. J was trimmed by 0 bases and V by 6 bases; bases with no gene match: 13. This CDR3 is built from 18 residues. Template switching added a universal primer binding site, and final cDNA carried unique molecular identifiers. One entry per CDR3 protein results from TCRdb running MiXCR on the 5' RACE reads. The table includes hundreds of thousands of distinct CDR3 sequences, 9% to 15% detected once. Overall study results and limits: Out-of-frame alpha sequences common to twins exhibited a surplus of low generation probability. Less excess twin sharing appeared in beta out-of-frame sequences. Invariant MAIT and iNKT cells could partly confound zero-insertion analyses.

This clonotype occurred many times. Antigen: not known. This sample also belongs to another study, concerning yellow fever vaccine responses in identical twins.

The receptor comes from a woman aged 18-29 years in good health. The sample was PBMCs. This rearrangement joins TRBV4-1 to TRBJ2-4; 8 bases match TRBD1. CDR3 DNA: TGCGCCAGCAGGCCCGGGACAGGAGGAGCGTTAGCCAAAAACATTCAGTACTTC. Amino acid sequence: CASRPGTGGALAKNIQYF.